These 19 T cell receptor beta chains came from one sample sequenced in a study of T cells in Graves' hyperthyroidism and ophthalmopathy. Amplified regions were TCR beta CDR3 sequences from RNA transcripts. First-round RT-PCR of the TCR CDR3 relied on the HTBI primer set. TCRdb re-analysed the multiplex PCR reads in MiXCR, keeping a single row per CDR3 protein. The sample lists a few hundred thousand distinct CDR3 sequences; approximately 25% were seen once. Sequencing was performed on blood. Receptors were obtained from a man over 45 with Graves' hyperthyroidism.

The sample holds one count of this clonotype. The rearrangement joins TRBV7-9 to TRBJ1-5; 9 bases line up with TRBD1. From germline, CDR1 is SEHNR and CDR2 FQNEAQ (reference sequence). The CDR3 is made up of 18 amino acids. V shed 4 bases, J shed 6 bases, and the junction held 16 bases outside the gene matches. CDR3 coding DNA: TGTGCCAGCAGCTCCGTGACGACCAAACAGGGGGCCGGTCAGCCCCAGCATTTT. This gives the protein CASSSVTTKQGAGQPQHF.

This clonotype has ten or more counts. The chain couples TRBV27 to TRBJ2-1; 10 bases are shared with TRBD2. Trimming at V came to 5 bases and at J to 8 bases, leaving 9 bases not matched to a gene. The CDR3 spans 15 residues. Germline V CDR1 and CDR2: MNHEY, SMNVEV (reference sequence). In nucleotides, the CDR3 is TGTGCCAGCAGTGCCACGGCTAGCGGGAGCTATGAGCAGTTCTTC. Its protein product is CASSATASGSYEQFF.

V usage is TRBV30 and J usage is TRBJ2-3; 9 bases line up with TRBD2. Germline trimming cut 1 base from V and 2 bases from J; bases unmatched to any gene: 1. Germline lookup yields CDR1 GTSNPN and CDR2 SVGIG (reference sequence). The CDR3 sequence is 14 residues long. CDR3 coding DNA: TGTGCCTGGAGTGGACTAGCGGTCACAGATACGCAGTATTTT. This translates into CAWSGLAVTDTQYF. The whole variable domain, filled in from reference TRBV30 and TRBJ2-3, reads SQTIHQWPATLVQPVGSPLSLECTVEGTSNPNLYWYRQAAGRGLQLLFYSVGIGQISSEVPQNLSASRPQDRQFILSSKKLLLSDSGFYLCAWSGLAVTDTQYFGPGTRLTVL.

This rearrangement joins TRBV20-1 to TRBJ1-2; no clear D gene. This CDR3 spans 13 amino acids. Germline V gene data show CDR1 as DFQATT and CDR2 as SNEGSKA (reference sequence). The V gene lost 6 bases and the J gene lost 0 bases, with 11 bases spanning the gap. CDR3 nucleotides: TGCAGTGCAAAGGACGAGTCTAACTATGGCTACACCTTC. Translation gives CSAKDESNYGYTF.

The V gene is TRBV12-3 or TRBV12-4, the J gene TRBJ1-2; D may be TRBD1 (5 bases). V lost 5 bases to trimming and J lost 4 bases, with 14 bases between them. The CDR3 runs to 14 residues. This chain's CDR3 is CASSRDGYFYGYTF. The CDR3 coding sequence is TGTGCCAGCAGTCGGGACGGATACTTCTATGGCTACACCTTC.

The chain employs TRBV7-9 and TRBJ2-5, with TRBD2 as a possible D gene (7 bases). Trimming cost V 3 bases and J 4 bases, with 12 bases left between them. The CDR3 totals 14 residues. Germline lookup yields CDR1 SEHNR and CDR2 FQNEAQ (reference sequence). CDR3 sequence reads: CASSFGGGAETQYF. The CDR3 nucleotides read TGTGCCAGCAGCTTCGGAGGGGGGGCAGAGACCCAGTACTTC.

The rearrangement uses TRBV20-1 and TRBJ1-2; 9 bases match TRBD1. The ends lost 0 bases at V and 4 bases at J; junction bases unmatched: 3. Germline V gene lookup returns CDR1 DFQATT and CDR2 SNEGSKA (reference sequence). The length of the CDR3 is 14 residues. The CDR3 sequence: CSARDRTGVYGYTF. CDR3 nucleotides: TGCAGTGCTAGAGATCGGACAGGGGTCTATGGCTACACCTTC.

The V call is TRBV19, the J call TRBJ2-5, with TRBD1 as a possible D gene (5 bases). The CDR3 loop spans 13 amino acids. The germline CDR1 and CDR2 sequences are LNHDA and SQIVND (reference sequence). The V gene lost 5 bases and the J gene lost 13 bases, with 20 bases spanning the gap. This CDR3 is CASSSPDSVYRYF. Here the CDR3 DNA reads TGTGCCAGTAGTTCCCCCGACAGCGTCTATCGGTACTTC.

Only a few counts were recorded for this clonotype. The CDR3 reads CASSPTADNYEQYF. Here the CDR3 DNA reads TGTGCCAGCAGCCCTACGGCGGACAACTACGAGCAGTACTTC. The chain employs TRBV9 and TRBJ2-7, with a tentative D call TRBD1 (5 bases). Trimming shortened V by 4 bases and J by 3 bases, and 14 bases separated the two germline ends. The CDR3 is made up of 14 amino acids. Germline loops: CDR1 SGDLS, CDR2 YYNGEE.

This clonotype was detected a few times. The V gene is TRBV3-1, the J gene TRBJ2-1; 10 bases match TRBD2. The CDR3 is made up of 15 amino acids. The ends lost 6 bases at V and 3 bases at J; junction bases unmatched: 5. Looked up from germline, CDR1 is LGHDT and CDR2 is YNNKEL (reference sequence). The CDR3 DNA sequence: TGTGCCAGCAGTATGCGGACTAGCGGCTACAATGAGCAGTTCTTC. Its translation: CASSMRTSGYNEQFF.

This clonotype turned up a few times. V and J are TRBV7-3 and TRBJ1-1; D gene unclear. Germline V gene sequence: CDR1 SGHTA, CDR2 FQGTGA. V was clipped by 6 bases and J by 5 bases, with 16 bases between them. The length of the CDR3 is 14 residues. The CDR3 reads CASSPGPTLTEAFF. CDR3 sequence (DNA): TGTGCCAGCAGTCCCGGACCCACCTTAACTGAAGCTTTCTTT. Using reference TRBV7-3 and TRBJ1-1 for the parts outside the CDR3, the full variable domain is GAGVSQTPSNKVTEKGKYVELRCDPISGHTALYWYRQSLGQGPEFLIYFQGTGAADDSGLPNDRFFAVRPEGSVSTLKIQRTERGDSAVYLCASSPGPTLTEAFFGQGTRLTVV.

The chain links TRBV29-1 to TRBJ1-1; D unclear. Trimming left V 4 bases short and J 2 bases short, with 8 bases between. The CDR3 contains 12 residues. Germline V gene data show CDR1 as SQVTM and CDR2 as ANQGSEA. CDR3 nucleotides: TGCAGCGTTGCCGTCAGAAACACTGAAGCTTTCTTT. Translated: CSVAVRNTEAFF.

This clonotype showed up many times. V and J are TRBV20-1 and TRBJ2-7, with TRBD2 matching over 12 bases. CDR3 size: 15 residues. In germline, CDR1 is DFQATT, CDR2 SNEGSKA (reference sequence). V dropped 1 base and J dropped 5; count of bases not matched to a gene: 6. In DNA, the CDR3 is TGCAGTGCTAGAGGACTAGCGGGAGTTCTTGACGAGCAGTACTTC. This encodes CSARGLAGVLDEQYF.

The chain uses TRBV20-1 and TRBJ2-7; 7 bases map to TRBD2. The CDR3 length is 14 residues. After removal of 3 bases from V and 6 bases from J, the junction contained 11 bases not matched to a gene. CDR1 and CDR2 from the germline V gene are DFQATT and SNEGSKA (reference sequence). The CDR3 bases are TGCAGTGCTAGGTCGGGCGGGAGTAGCTCCGAGCAGTACTTC. This codes for CSARSGGSSSEQYF.

A few counts support this clonotype. J is TRBJ2-1 and V is TRBV6-1; D not certain. The CDR3 has 11 residues. The germline gives CDR1 MNHNS, CDR2 SASEGT. Trimming shortened V by 8 bases and J by 8 bases, and 10 bases separated the two germline ends. The chain's CDR3 is CASLVLDEQFF. CDR3 DNA: TGTGCCAGCCTGGTCCTCGATGAGCAGTTCTTC.

The J gene is TRBJ2-1, the V gene TRBV29-1; no definite D call. The germline CDR1 and CDR2 sequences are SQVTM and ANQGSEA. The V and J ends lost 3 bases and 8 bases respectively, with 17 bases between them. The CDR3 consists of 14 residues. The CDR3 region is CSVETDLLPHEQFF. The DNA of the CDR3 is TGCAGCGTTGAGACGGACCTACTCCCCCATGAGCAGTTCTTC.

This clonotype was seen only a few times. A junction boundary mismatches the germline segment, possibly from a read error. V is TRBV12-3 or TRBV12-4 and J is TRBJ2-7, with 7 nucleotides matching TRBD2. CDR3 length: 13 residues. CDR3 sequence: CASSLAVYYEQYF. The DNA of the CDR3 is TGTGCCAGCAGTCTAGCGGTCTACTACGAGCAGTACTTC.

At least ten counts were recorded for this clonotype. Written as DNA, the CDR3 is TGTGCCAGCAGGGATATGGGACAATTGAACACTGAAGCTTTCTTT. This sequence encodes CASRDMGQLNTEAFF. This chain links TRBV28 with TRBJ1-1, with D possibly being TRBD1 (6 bases). The CDR3 length is 15 residues. Germline-derived CDR1 and CDR2 are MDHEN and SYDVKM. Between the trimmed V and J ends, which lost 6 bases and 0 bases, there was a span of 14 bases.

This clonotype was counted a few times. The genes are TRBV27 and TRBJ2-4; D ambiguous. This CDR3 region has 14 residues. CDR1 and CDR2 (germline): MNHEY, SMNVEV (reference sequence). V shed 3 bases and J shed 5 bases, with 11 bases lying between them. CDR3 coding DNA: TGTGCCAGCAGTTTGGGCAGGATTCAAAACATTCAGTACTTC. Translated: CASSLGRIQNIQYF.